Given below is one TCR beta chain in context. This sample is part of a study of blood T cell repertoires in COVID-19. Study as a whole: Samples of COVID-19 (acute and convalescent) were obtained from the United States, Italy and Spain. PBMCs, B-cell-depleted T cells, or T cells were the source of the cDNA or gDNA that made up the material.

Per the study methods: Using reference gene primer amplification, nucleated cell counts were estimated. Some clones are missing from TCRdb's copy, which holds only in-frame ones; the method was immunoSEQ multiplex PCR. That table is the source of V, J and clone size, and D and trimming were worked out from the DNA. Of more than 70,000 clones in the sample, around 80% were seen once. The CDR3 totals 13 residues. V was pared by 10 bases and J by 6 bases, with 6 bases of the junction left unmatched. Germline V gives CDR1 MNHEY, CDR2 SMNVEV (reference sequence). The sample taken for sequencing was peripheral blood. The gene calls are TRBV27 and TRBJ1-5, with TRBD1 matching 10 bases. The source of this sequence is a woman in her 70s with acute or convalescent COVID-19. CDR3 in DNA: TGTGCCACCCTAGGGACAGGGGTTCAGCCCCAGCATTTT. Amino acids: CATLGTGVQPQHF.